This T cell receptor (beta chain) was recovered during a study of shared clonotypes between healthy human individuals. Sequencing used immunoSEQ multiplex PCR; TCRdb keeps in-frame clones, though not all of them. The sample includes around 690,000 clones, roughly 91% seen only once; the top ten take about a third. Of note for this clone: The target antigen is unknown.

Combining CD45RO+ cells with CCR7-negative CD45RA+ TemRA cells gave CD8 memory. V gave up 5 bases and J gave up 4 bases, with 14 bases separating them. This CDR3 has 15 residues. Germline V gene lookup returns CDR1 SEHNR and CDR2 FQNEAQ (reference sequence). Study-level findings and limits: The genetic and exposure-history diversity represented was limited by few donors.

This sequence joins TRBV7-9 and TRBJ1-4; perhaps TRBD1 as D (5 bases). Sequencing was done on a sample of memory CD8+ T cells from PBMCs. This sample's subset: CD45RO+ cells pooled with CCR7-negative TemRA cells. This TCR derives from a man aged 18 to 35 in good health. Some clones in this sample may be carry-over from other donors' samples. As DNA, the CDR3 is TGTGCCAGCAGCACCTCCAGGGACGGTAATGAAAAACTGTTTTTT. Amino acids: CASSTSRDGNEKLFF.